A selection of T cell receptor beta chains follows, all from one sample in a study of graft-versus-host responses after intestinal transplantation. Measured with immunoSEQ multiplex PCR; TCRdb has only the in-frame clones, and not every one. Of more than 12,000 clones listed, around 64% are singletons. Sample: ileum tissue, taken around 98 weeks after intestinal transplantation. The source of these receptors is a human patient who received an intestinal transplant, so some T cells may come from the graft donor. The CDR3 runs from the conserved cysteine through the conserved F or W. The order of the fields is J gene, V gene, clone size, CDR3 protein. Clone sizes are given selectively: once, few, many, or a class where the clone is expanded.

TRBJ2-7	TRBV30	once	CAWTGFAAYEQYF
TRBJ1-4	TRBV6-5	.	CASSLRDVTNEKLFF
TRBJ2-2	TRBV4-1	.	CASSPRTSGSRTTGELFF
TRBJ2-7	TRBV2	few	CASRAGGAYEQYF
TRBJ2-2	TRBV5-4	once	CASSLLAGGNTGELFF
TRBJ2-2	TRBV9	.	CASSVGTGERGANTGELFF
TRBJ2-7	TRBV7-6	.	CASSARPWYEQYF
TRBJ1-1	TRBV6-5	.	CASSYRRAGGTEAFF
TRBJ1-6	TRBV18	.	CASSPGTGVGNSPLHF
TRBJ2-6	TRBV5-6	.	CASSYTGANVLTF
TRBJ2-7	TRBV28	.	CASSLWGGNEQYF
.	TRBV28	.	CASRPRRYDYEQYF
TRBJ2-7	TRBV7-9	once	CASSLKGQGYEQYF
TRBJ1-2	TRBV23-1	few	CASRGQELYYGYTF
TRBJ2-1	TRBV7-8	.	CASSLVGPSSYNEQFF
TRBJ2-5	TRBV7-6	.	CASSHRTSGGKETQYF
TRBJ2-5	TRBV5-1	.	CASSLGRQETQYF
TRBJ2-2	TRBV28	.	CASSFFGWLAGVGGTGELFF
TRBJ1-5	TRBV11-3	.	CASTQTPTGNQPQHF
TRBJ2-7	TRBV5-6	.	CASSLGGTRQLAQYF
TRBJ2-3	TRBV30	.	CAWSVQSTDTQYF
.	TRBV7-2	few	CASSSSFGTVSYEQYF
TRBJ2-7	TRBV6-5	.	CASSYVAGTYEQYF
TRBJ2-7	TRBV15	.	CATSSEPKYEQYF
TRBJ2-7	TRBV29-1	.	CSVESGRTGGLYEQYF
TRBJ2-1	TRBV28	once	CASSHLRRNGQFF
TRBJ1-1	TRBV28	.	CASATGAMNTEAFF
TRBJ2-7	TRBV7-8	once	CASSLRGRPHEQYF
TRBJ2-5	TRBV10-1	.	CASSALGTGEETQYF
TRBJ2-1	TRBV5-1	.	CASSPSARGGANEQFF
TRBJ2-7	TRBV6-1	.	CASRGLGTYEQYF
TRBJ2-7	TRBV7-9	.	CASRPVDLEGQYF
TRBJ2-3	TRBV7-9	.	CASSLGADTQYF
TRBJ1-5	TRBV10-3	.	CAISVTGGNQPQHF
TRBJ1-2	TRBV6-1	.	CASSEAQPRISNYGYTF
TRBJ1-2	TRBV29-1	.	CSVLDREGYTF
TRBJ1-6	TRBV5-4	.	CASSLGADNSPLHF
TRBJ2-2	TRBV19	once	CASSPDDRTNTGELFF
TRBJ2-7	TRBV18	.	CASSTGQGFNEQYF
TRBJ2-5	TRBV4-1	.	CASSHLIWHGDRGIREQYF
TRBJ1-5	TRBV6-6	.	CASLTGGESNQPQHF
TRBJ1-4	TRBV6-6	.	CASGYQEKLFF
TRBJ2-7	TRBV15	.	CATSREMDPAYEQYF
TRBJ1-2	TRBV2	.	CASSESTGGEYGYTF
TRBJ1-6	TRBV7-9	few	CASRQVGQGASPLHF
TRBJ2-7	TRBV4-3	.	CASSQESGIPSYEQYF
TRBJ1-2	TRBV11-2	.	CASSPVQYGYTF
TRBJ1-1	TRBV7-2	.	CASSNQGWGTEAFF
TRBJ2-5	TRBV30	.	CAWSWRPSYEQYF
TRBJ1-2	TRBV7-2	.	CASSFVGLYGYTF
TRBJ2-2	TRBV11-3	.	CASRTYRGRTGAGELFF
TRBJ1-2	TRBV9	few	CASSVEGAYYGYTF
TRBJ2-7	TRBV30	.	CAWGGSFTYEQYF
TRBJ1-2	TRBV6-6	.	CASNTGQGYGYTF
TRBJ1-2	TRBV29-1	.	CSVGTGPNYGYTF